The sequence of this TCR beta chain was determined in a study of T cells in pancreatic ductal adenocarcinoma. Germline assignment: CDR1 GTSNPN and CDR2 SVGIG (reference sequence). V trimming: 0 bases; J trimming: 0 bases; junction bases outside the gene matches: 5. The CDR3 is 15 amino acids. Selected pancreatic ductal adenocarcinoma patients had undergone surgery without neoadjuvant therapy. Study-wide points: The resected cohort was biased toward the minority with early-stage disease. No significant tumor-blood clonality difference; means were about 0.1 and 0.065. Unique clonotypes were roughly 8-fold more numerous in blood than in tumor.

TCRdb's table, derived via immunoSEQ multiplex PCR, lists solely in-frame clones and lacks some. Of 100,000 or so clones detected, nearly 95% appear once; the ten largest clones hold around 3.2%. In the case of this clone: The target antigen is unknown.

This clonotype was obtained from a human donor with pancreatic ductal adenocarcinoma. The V gene is TRBV30, the J gene TRBJ2-7; 7 bases match TRBD2. Sequenced: PBMCs. The CDR3 region is CAWSVGRVTSYEQYF. DNA for the CDR3: TGTGCCTGGAGTGTTGGGAGGGTGACCTCCTACGAGCAGTACTTC.